This T cell receptor beta chain is drawn from a study of blood T cell repertoires in COVID-19. The wider study: Whether acute or convalescent, the COVID-19 samples came from the United States, Italy and Spain. The cDNA or gDNA used as material had been derived from T cells, B-cell-depleted T cells, or PBMCs.

Original methodology: Reference gene primer amplification in the assay estimated nucleated cell counts. The method was immunoSEQ multiplex PCR; TCRdb's version includes in-frame clones alone and lacks a portion of them. V and J calls plus clone size are reproduced from that table; the DNA served to infer D and trimming. The sample carries tens of thousands of clones, roughly 90% recorded once. J gave up 5 bases and V 1 base, and 7 bases lay outside the gene matches. The germline gives CDR1 SNHLY, CDR2 FYNNEI. CDR3 size: 15 residues. Sequences were obtained from peripheral blood. The rearrangement joins TRBV2 to TRBJ2-7; TRBD2 agrees at 8 bases. The receptor was isolated from a man between 65 and 85 years old with acute or convalescent COVID-19. CDR3 coding DNA: TGTGCCAGCAGTGAAGGGGGTAGCGGGACCCACGAGCAGTACTTC. As protein: CASSEGGSGTHEQYF.